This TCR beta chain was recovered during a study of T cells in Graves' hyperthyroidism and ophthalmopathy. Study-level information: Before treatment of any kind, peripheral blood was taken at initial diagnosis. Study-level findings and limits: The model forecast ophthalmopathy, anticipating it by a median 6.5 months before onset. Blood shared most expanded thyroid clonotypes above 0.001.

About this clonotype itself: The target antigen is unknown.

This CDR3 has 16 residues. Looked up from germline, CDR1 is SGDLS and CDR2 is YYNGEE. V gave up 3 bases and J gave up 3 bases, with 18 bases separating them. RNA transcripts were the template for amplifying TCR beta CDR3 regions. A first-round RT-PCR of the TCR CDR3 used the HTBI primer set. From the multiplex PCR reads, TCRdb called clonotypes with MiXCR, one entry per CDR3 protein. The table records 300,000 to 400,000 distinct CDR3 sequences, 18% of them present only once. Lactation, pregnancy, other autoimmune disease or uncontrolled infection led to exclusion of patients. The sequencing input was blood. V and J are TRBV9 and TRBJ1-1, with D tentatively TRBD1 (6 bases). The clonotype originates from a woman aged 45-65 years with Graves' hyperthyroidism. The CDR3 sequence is CASSATYTGWDTEAFF. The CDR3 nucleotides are TGTGCCAGCAGCGCAACATACACAGGGTGGGACACTGAAGCTTTCTTT.